Each of the 28 T cell receptor beta chains below was sequenced from the same sample in a study of blood T cell repertoires in COVID-19. The repertoire was sequenced with immunoSEQ multiplex PCR; TCRdb's copy has only in-frame clones and lacks some. The sample carries a few hundred thousand clones, around 91% recorded once. The source material was peripheral blood. These receptors were taken from a woman aged 60-70 years with acute or convalescent COVID-19.

This chain joins TRBV5-4 and TRBJ2-7, with 9 bases lining up with TRBD2. Per the germline V gene, CDR1 is SGHNT and CDR2 is YYREEE (reference sequence). The CDR3 spans 16 residues. Trimming removed 4 bases from V and 3 bases from J; junction bases left unmatched: 11. CDR3 coding DNA: TGTGCCAGCAGCCCTCCTTCGGCGGGAGGGTTCTACGAGCAGTACTTC. Encoded protein: CASSPPSAGGFYEQYF.

The rearrangement uses TRBV7-9 and TRBJ2-3; 9 bases fit TRBD1. Germline assignment: CDR1 SEHNR and CDR2 FQNEAQ (reference sequence). There are 19 residues in the CDR3. V gave up 2 bases and J gave up 0 bases; unmatched junction bases: 12. CDR3 residues: CASSLLPGTGSHSTDTQYF. As DNA, the CDR3 is TGTGCCAGCAGCTTATTGCCTGGGACAGGGAGCCATAGCACAGATACGCAGTATTTT.

Concerning this clone: One end of the junction does not line up with germline, which may come from a read error. J is TRBJ2-3 and V is TRBV7-7; 14 positions match TRBD2. Germline V gene sequence: CDR1 SSHAT, CDR2 FNYEAQ (reference sequence). This CDR3 contains 15 residues. This CDR3 is CASSRLAGGPNTQYF. DNA of the CDR3: TGTGCTAGCAGCAGACTAGCGGGAGGGCCTAATACGCAGTATTTT.

The chain links TRBV14 to TRBJ2-7; D is perhaps TRBD1 (7 bases). The CDR3 runs 12 residues. The germline gives CDR1 SGHDN, CDR2 FVKESK. The germline V and J ends were trimmed by 4 bases and 6 bases, with 10 bases remaining between them. This CDR3 reads CASSLQGGEQYF. CDR3 DNA sequence: TGTGCCAGCAGCCTGCAGGGGGGCGAGCAGTACTTC.

V gene TRBV29-1 combines with J gene TRBJ1-2; D is uncertain. The germline V gene has CDR1 SQVTM and CDR2 ANQGSEA. Between the trimmed V and J ends, which lost 0 bases and 4 bases, there was a span of 15 bases. The CDR3 is 15 residues long. The CDR3 protein is CSVEERVSAGYGYTF. CDR3 in DNA: TGCAGCGTTGAAGAGAGAGTTTCTGCAGGCTATGGCTACACCTTC.

The rearrangement links TRBV27 to TRBJ2-2, with TRBD1 matching over 9 bases. The germline V gene has CDR1 MNHEY and CDR2 SMNVEV (reference sequence). The CDR3 length is 14 residues. V shed 5 bases and J 6 bases; nucleotides not matched to a gene: 4. Here the CDR3 reads CASSIRTGAGELFF. DNA of the CDR3: TGTGCCAGCAGTATAAGGACAGGGGCCGGGGAGCTGTTTTTT.

The CDR3 reads CASSLRDRDYEQYF. The CDR3 bases are TGTGCCAGCAGTCTCCGGGACAGGGACTACGAGCAGTACTTC. J is TRBJ2-7 and V is TRBV2; TRBD1 agrees at 9 bases. Germline assignment: CDR1 SNHLY and CDR2 FYNNEI. The CDR3 contains 14 residues. The junction had 5 bases not matched to a gene; V was cut back by 5 bases and J by 3 bases.

CDR3 bases: TGTGCCAGTAATCAGCTAGCTGGAAACACCATATATTTT. It yields the protein CASNQLAGNTIYF. V is TRBV19 and J is TRBJ1-3; D is undetermined. The CDR3 length is 13 residues. The germline CDR1 and CDR2 sequences are LNHDA and SQIVND (reference sequence). Trimming pared 7 bases from V and 2 bases from J, leaving 9 bases between.

This sequence joins TRBV9 and TRBJ1-1, with 7 bases that match TRBD1. This CDR3 spans 15 amino acids. Unmatched junction bases numbered 11, after V lost 4 bases and J lost 5 bases. Germline V CDR1 and CDR2: SGDLS, YYNGEE. CDR3 nucleotide sequence: TGTGCCAGCAGCATCGACAGGGCCTCGGGGACTGAAGCTTTCTTT. Protein: CASSIDRASGTEAFF.

The chain joins TRBV6-6 to TRBJ2-1, with D perhaps TRBD1 (5 bases). This CDR3 comprises 14 residues. The V and J ends lost 0 bases and 2 bases respectively, with 5 bases between them. CDR1 and CDR2 from the germline V gene are MNHNY and SVGAGI (reference sequence). CDR3 bases: TGTGCCAGCAGTTACTCAGGGGCCTACAATGAGCAGTTCTTC. As protein: CASSYSGAYNEQFF.

This clone was detected a few times. J is TRBJ1-2 and V is TRBV5-6; 8 nucleotides match TRBD1. From germline, CDR1 is SGHDT and CDR2 YYEEEE. V dropped 3 bases and J dropped 2; count of bases not matched to a gene: 6. CDR3 length: 15 amino acids. CDR3 protein: CASSSVRTGNYGYTF. The CDR3 DNA sequence: TGTGCCAGCAGCTCGGTCAGGACAGGGAACTATGGCTACACCTTC.

The rearrangement links TRBV5-1 to TRBJ1-1; the match to TRBD1 covers 11 bases. CDR3 length: 18 amino acids. The V gene end was trimmed by 1 base and the J gene end by 1 base; junction bases not matched to a gene: 9. Germline V gives CDR1 SGHRS, CDR2 YFSETQ. CDR3 amino acids: CASSLPPGTGGRNTEAFF. DNA for the CDR3: TGCGCCAGCAGCTTGCCACCAGGGACAGGGGGTAGGAACACTGAAGCTTTCTTT.

The V and J genes are TRBV5-1 and TRBJ2-7; 11 bases fit TRBD2. V was clipped by 5 bases and J by 4 bases; unmatched bases: 11. CDR1 and CDR2 (germline): SGHRS, YFSETQ. The CDR3 covers 16 residues. The CDR3 DNA reads as TGCGCCAGCAGAAAGGCCCTAGCGGGAGGAGTGTACGAGCAGTACTTC. Its protein product is CASRKALAGGVYEQYF. The full variable domain, rest sourced from reference TRBV5-1 and TRBJ2-7, is KAGVTQTPRYLIKTRGQQVTLSCSPISGHRSVSWYQQTPGQGLQFLFEYFSETQRNKGNFPGRFSGRQFSNSRSEMNVSTLELGDSALYLCASRKALAGGVYEQYFGPGTRLTVT.

V is TRBV19 and J is TRBJ1-3; 7 nucleotides match TRBD1. There are 13 residues in the CDR3. CDR1 LNHDA and CDR2 SQIVND come from the germline V gene (reference sequence). The V segment lost 10 bases and the J segment 4 bases; nucleotides outside the gene matches: 7. This CDR3 reads CATVTGTGNTIYF. Here the CDR3 DNA reads TGTGCCACCGTGACAGGGACCGGAAACACCATATATTTT. Full variable domain (outside the CDR3, taken from reference TRBV19 and TRBJ1-3): DGGITQSPKYLFRKEGQNVTLSCEQNLNHDAMYWYRQDPGQGLRLIYYSQIVNDFQKGDIAEGYSVSREKKESFPLTVTSAQKNPTAFYLCATVTGTGNTIYFGEGSWLTVV.

V gene TRBV2 combines with J gene TRBJ1-4, with D tentatively TRBD1 (5 bases). The CDR3 is made up of 11 amino acids. Germline CDR1 SNHLY, CDR2 FYNNEI. V was trimmed by 6 bases and J by 13 bases, leaving 12 bases between them. The CDR3 bases are TGTGCCAGCAGAGAGCGGGACTTACTGTTTTTT. Protein: CASRERDLLFF. The full variable domain, its missing parts supplied by reference TRBV2 and TRBJ1-4, is EPEVTQTPSHQVTQMGQEVILRCVPISNHLYFYWYRQILGQKVEFLVSFYNNEISEKSEIFDDQFSVERPDGSNFTLKIRSTKLEDSAMYFCASRERDLLFFGSGTQLSVL.

The chain recombines TRBV28 with TRBJ2-2; 9 nucleotides align to TRBD1. V trimming: 5 bases; J trimming: 5 bases; junction bases outside the gene matches: 3. This CDR3 region has 14 residues. Germline V gene data show CDR1 as MDHEN and CDR2 as SYDVKM. CDR3 sequence (DNA): TGTGCCAGCAGTGGACAGGGGTGGACCGGGGAGCTGTTTTTT. As protein: CASSGQGWTGELFF.

The chain recombines TRBV11-3 with TRBJ2-7, with a tentative D call TRBD1 (6 bases). V was pared by 1 base and J by 7 bases, with 11 bases between. In germline, CDR1 is SGHNT, CDR2 YENEEA. The CDR3 is made up of 13 amino acids. The CDR3: CASSLGRTEEQYF. Written as DNA, the CDR3 is TGTGCCAGCAGCTTAGGACGGACAGAAGAGCAGTACTTC.

The chain recombines TRBV9 with TRBJ2-2, with 9 nucleotides matching TRBD1. The V gene's germline CDR1 is SGDLS and CDR2 YYNGEE. The CDR3 covers 15 residues. J was trimmed by 4 bases and V by 2 bases; bases with no gene match: 3. CDR3 in DNA: TGTGCCAGCAGCGTGGGGACAGGGAGCACCGGGGAGCTGTTTTTT. Translating it yields CASSVGTGSTGELFF. Full variable domain (missing parts from reference TRBV9 and TRBJ2-2): DSGVTQTPKHLITATGQRVTLRCSPRSGDLSVYWYQQSLDQGLQFLIQYYNGEERAKGNILERFSAQQFPDLHSELNLSSLELGDSALYFCASSVGTGSTGELFFGEGSRLTVL.

This chain links TRBV7-2 with TRBJ2-7, with 7 bases matching TRBD1. The CDR3 consists of 14 residues. Germline values: CDR1 SGHTA, CDR2 FQGNSA. Losses at the gene ends were 8 bases for V and 0 bases for J; bases not matched to a gene: 7. The CDR3 spells CASGRDSSSYEQYF. The CDR3 DNA is TGTGCCAGCGGCCGGGACAGTAGCTCCTACGAGCAGTACTTC.

J is TRBJ1-1 and V is TRBV4-1, with D perhaps TRBD1 (6 bases). V lost 4 bases to trimming and J lost 1 base, with 10 bases between them. The germline CDR1 and CDR2 sequences are MGHRA and YSYEKL. The CDR3 extends over 14 amino acids. The CDR3 DNA follows: TGCGCCAGCAGCCGAACGGGACAGAACACTGAAGCTTTCTTT. Its translation is CASSRTGQNTEAFF.

The chain recombines TRBV7-8 with TRBJ2-1, with a weak D call TRBD2 (6 bases). Trimming took off 3 bases at V and 0 bases at J, with 9 bases between the two ends. Germline CDR1 reads SGHVS; CDR2 reads FQNEAQ. The CDR3 consists of 15 residues. Here the CDR3 reads CASSFGTGSYNEQFF. The CDR3 nucleotides read TGTGCCAGCAGCTTTGGGACTGGCTCCTACAATGAGCAGTTCTTC.

The V gene is TRBV28, the J gene TRBJ1-6, with D possibly being TRBD1 (6 bases). V shed 7 bases and J shed 7 bases, with 14 bases lying between them. This CDR3 comprises 14 residues. Germline lookup yields CDR1 MDHEN and CDR2 SYDVKM. The CDR3 nucleotides read TGTGCCAGCACCGTGCAGGGGTTGAATTCACCCCTCCACTTT. This sequence encodes CASTVQGLNSPLHF.

Only one count was recorded for this clone. The genes are TRBV7-9 and TRBJ1-4; TRBD1 matches 8 bases. Germline CDR1 reads SEHNR; CDR2 reads FQNEAQ (reference sequence). The CDR3 is made up of 14 amino acids. The V and J ends lost 1 base and 5 bases, in that order; junction bases with no gene match: 0. This CDR3 is CASSLGTGNEKLFF. CDR3 in DNA: TGTGCCAGCAGCTTAGGGACAGGGAATGAAAAACTGTTTTTT.

This clone was seen only a few times. The chain uses TRBV6-2 or TRBV6-3 and TRBJ1-2, with D possibly TRBD1 on 6 matching bases. V gave up 3 bases and J gave up 4 bases, with 12 bases separating them. This CDR3 is 14 amino acids long. In germline, CDR1 is MNHEY, CDR2 SVGEGT. The DNA for the CDR3 is TGTGCCAGCAGTTATCGGGGGGCCATCTATGGCTACACCTTC. It translates to CASSYRGAIYGYTF.

The chain couples TRBV7-2 to TRBJ1-1; the D is unclear. From germline, CDR1 is SGHTA and CDR2 FQGNSA. The CDR3 sequence is 13 residues long. The V end lost 2 bases, the J end lost 1 base, and 5 bases lay between the germline ends. CDR3 sequence (DNA): TGTGCCAGCAGCTTATCCTGGAACACTGAAGCTTTCTTT. This translates into CASSLSWNTEAFF.

The chain carries TRBV6-2 or TRBV6-3 and TRBJ1-1; TRBD1 matches 11 bases. Germline CDR1 reads MNHEY; CDR2 reads SVGEGT. The CDR3 is 16 residues long. V lost 2 bases, J lost 4 bases, and 6 bases stayed unmatched. The CDR3 protein is CASSYPTGTGGTEAFF. CDR3 DNA sequence: TGTGCCAGCAGTTACCCCACCGGGACAGGGGGCACTGAAGCTTTCTTT.

This clone was recorded only once. The V call is TRBV12-3 or TRBV12-4, the J call TRBJ2-7, with a tentative D call TRBD1 (5 bases). CDR3 length: 12 residues. The ends were cut back, 3 bases at V and 5 bases at J, with 8 bases in the middle. The CDR3 protein is CASSFIRDEQYF. The CDR3 DNA reads as TGTGCCAGCAGTTTTATCAGGGACGAGCAGTACTTC.

The gene calls are TRBV24-1 and TRBJ1-3, with D unclear. V was clipped by 5 bases and J by 0 bases, with 7 bases between them. CDR3 size: 14 residues. Germline CDR1 and CDR2: KGHDR and SFDVKD. The CDR3 sequence is CATSAGSSGNTIYF. CDR3 nucleotide sequence: TGTGCCACCAGTGCGGGAAGCTCTGGAAACACCATATATTTT.